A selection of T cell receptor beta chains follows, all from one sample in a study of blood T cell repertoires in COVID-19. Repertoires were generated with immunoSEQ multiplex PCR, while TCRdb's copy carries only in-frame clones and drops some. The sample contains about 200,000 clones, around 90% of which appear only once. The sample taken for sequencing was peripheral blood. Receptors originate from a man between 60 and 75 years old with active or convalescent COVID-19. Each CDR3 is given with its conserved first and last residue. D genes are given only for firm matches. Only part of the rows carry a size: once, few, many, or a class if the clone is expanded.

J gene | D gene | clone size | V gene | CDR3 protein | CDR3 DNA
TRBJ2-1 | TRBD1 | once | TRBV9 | CASSVAGQGTYNEQFF | TGTGCCAGCAGCGTAGCGGGACAGGGGACCTACAATGAGCAGTTCTTC
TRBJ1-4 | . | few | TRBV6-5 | CASSYDTTSEKLFF | TGTGCCAGCAGTTACGATACTACATCAGAAAAACTGTTTTTT
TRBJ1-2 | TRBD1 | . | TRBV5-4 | CASRLGQGAGGYTF | TGTGCCAGCAGACTGGGACAGGGGGCAGGTGGCTACACCTTC
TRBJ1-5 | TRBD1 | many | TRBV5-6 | CASSLGTGGQPQHF | TGTGCCAGCAGCTTGGGGACAGGGGGCCAGCCCCAGCATTTT
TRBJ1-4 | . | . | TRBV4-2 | CASSQGLGGDSARNEKLFF | TGTGCCAGCAGCCAAGGATTGGGTGGGGACTCCGCGAGGAATGAAAAACTGTTTTTT
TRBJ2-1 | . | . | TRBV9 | CASSVTGHEKNEQFF | TGTGCCAGCAGCGTTACAGGACACGAGAAGAATGAGCAGTTCTTC
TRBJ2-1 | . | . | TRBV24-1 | CATSGEGALIF | TGTGCCACCAGTGGAGAGGGAGCTCTGATCTTC
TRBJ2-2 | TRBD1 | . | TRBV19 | CASSTAGQGLAGELFF | TGTGCCAGTAGTACAGCGGGACAGGGTTTAGCCGGGGAGCTGTTTTTT
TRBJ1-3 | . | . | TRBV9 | CASSVMSRSDSGNTIYF | TGTGCCAGCAGCGTAATGTCACGGTCCGACTCTGGAAACACCATATATTTT
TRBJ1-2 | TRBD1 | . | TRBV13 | CASSLGTGGVYGYTF | TGTGCCAGCAGCTTAGGGACAGGGGGCGTCTATGGCTACACCTTC
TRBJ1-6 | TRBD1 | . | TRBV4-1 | CASSLLDRGNSPLHF | TGCGCCAGCAGCCTTTTGGACAGGGGCAATTCACCCCTCCACTTT
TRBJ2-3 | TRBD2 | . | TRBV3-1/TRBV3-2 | CASSQAGGGAADTQYF | TGTGCCAGCAGCCAAGCCGGCGGGGGGGCCGCAGATACGCAGTATTTT
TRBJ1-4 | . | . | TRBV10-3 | CAISESREKLFF | TGTGCCATCAGTGAGTCGCGGGAAAAACTGTTTTTT
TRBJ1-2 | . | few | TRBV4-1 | CASSRPGRLGGYTF | TGCGCCAGCAGCCGACCAGGAAGGTTGGGTGGCTACACCTTC
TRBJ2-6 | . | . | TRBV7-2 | CASSLYDSTGANVLTF | TGTGCCAGCAGCTTATATGACAGCACTGGGGCCAACGTCCTGACTTTC
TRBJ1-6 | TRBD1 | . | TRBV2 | CASGTRTGDNSPLHF | TGTGCCAGCGGGACCAGGACAGGGGATAATTCACCCCTCCACTTT
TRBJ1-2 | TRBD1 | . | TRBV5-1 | CASSPQDRGLYGYTF | TGCGCCAGCAGCCCCCAGGACAGGGGCCTTTATGGCTACACCTTC
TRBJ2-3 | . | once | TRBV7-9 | CASSLGRGGDTQYF | TGTGCCAGCAGCTTAGGTCGTGGTGGCGATACGCAGTATTTT
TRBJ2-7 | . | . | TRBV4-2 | CASSQGGQGGIAYEQYF | TGTGCCAGCAGCCAGGGGGGGCAGGGAGGTATCGCATACGAGCAGTACTTC
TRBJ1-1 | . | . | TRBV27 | CASSTQRSTEAFF | TGTGCCAGCAGTACGCAACGGTCCACTGAAGCTTTCTTT
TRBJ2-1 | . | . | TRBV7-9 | CASSSSDGGYEQFF | TGTGCCAGCAGCTCGTCGGATGGGGGCTATGAGCAGTTCTTC
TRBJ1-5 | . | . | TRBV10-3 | CAISEDSDQPQHF | TGTGCCATCAGTGAGGACAGTGATCAGCCCCAGCATTTT
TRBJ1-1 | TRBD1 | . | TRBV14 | CASSQGGQGRYVYTEAFF | TGTGCCAGCAGCCAAGGGGGACAGGGTCGGTATGTGTACACTGAAGCTTTCTTT
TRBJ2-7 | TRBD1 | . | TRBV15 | CATSREVDRVYEQYF | TGTGCCACCAGCAGAGAGGTGGACAGGGTCTACGAGCAGTACTTC
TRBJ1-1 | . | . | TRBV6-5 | CASSYSTPNTEAFF | TGTGCCAGCAGTTACTCGACACCAAACACTGAAGCTTTCTTT
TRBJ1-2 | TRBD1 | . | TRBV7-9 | CASSLRQGNNGYTF | TGTGCCAGCAGCCTTCGACAGGGGAACAATGGCTACACCTTC
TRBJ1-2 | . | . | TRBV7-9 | CASSSTGFYTF | TGTGCCAGCAGCTCCACAGGGTTCTACACCTTC
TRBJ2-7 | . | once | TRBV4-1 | CASSQESSGAEQYF | TGCGCCAGCAGCCAAGAATCGTCAGGCGCCGAGCAGTACTTC
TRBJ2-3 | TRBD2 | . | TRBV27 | CASSLFLAGVSTDTQYF | TGTGCCAGCAGTTTATTTCTAGCGGGGGTTAGCACAGATACGCAGTATTTT
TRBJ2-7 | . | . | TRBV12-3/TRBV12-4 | CASSATGNEQYF | TGTGCCAGCAGTGCGACAGGTAACGAGCAGTACTTC
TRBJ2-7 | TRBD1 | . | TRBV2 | CASSVLGQGAIGQYF | TGTGCCAGCAGTGTCCTAGGACAGGGGGCAATCGGGCAGTACTTC
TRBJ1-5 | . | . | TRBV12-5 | CASGLGQTYQPQHF | TGTGCTAGTGGTTTGGGACAGACCTATCAGCCCCAGCATTTT
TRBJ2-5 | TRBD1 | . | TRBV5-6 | CASSFFPGTGGSETQYF | TGTGCCAGCAGTTTCTTTCCCGGGACAGGGGGCTCAGAGACCCAGTACTTC
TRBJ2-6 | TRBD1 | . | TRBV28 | CASSLTGSGANVLTF | TGTGCCAGCAGCCTGACAGGGTCTGGGGCCAACGTCCTGACTTTC
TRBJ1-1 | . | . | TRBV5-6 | CASSHNRVLKSEAFF | TGTGCCAGCAGCCACAACAGGGTTCTGAAGTCTGAAGCTTTCTTT
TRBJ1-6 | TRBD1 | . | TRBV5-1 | CASSPDRGEPLHF | TGCGCCAGCAGCCCCGACAGGGGGGAACCCCTCCACTTT
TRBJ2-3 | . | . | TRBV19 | CASGRDREGADTQYF | TGTGCCAGTGGGAGAGATAGGGAAGGAGCAGATACGCAGTATTTT
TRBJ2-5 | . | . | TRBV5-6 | CASSLRGYQETQYF | TGTGCCAGCAGCTTGAGGGGATACCAAGAGACCCAGTACTTC
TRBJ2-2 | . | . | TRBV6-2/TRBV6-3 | CASSSRAGELFF | TGTGCCAGCAGTTCGAGGGCCGGGGAGCTGTTTTTT
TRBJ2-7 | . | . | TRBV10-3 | CAIRDRPTNEQYF | TGTGCCATCAGGGATCGACCGACTAACGAGCAGTACTTC
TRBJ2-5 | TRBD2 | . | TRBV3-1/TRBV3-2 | CASSARGGRETQYF | TGTGCCAGCAGCGCCCGGGGAGGGAGGGAGACCCAGTACTTC
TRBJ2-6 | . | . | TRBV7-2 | CASSLRSGAGANVLTF | TGTGCCAGCAGTTTACGATCGGGGGCTGGGGCCAACGTCCTGACTTTC